The 22 T cell receptor beta chains reported below all come from one sample, sequenced in a study of T cells in localized non-small cell lung cancer. Using immunoSEQ multiplex PCR, the repertoire was profiled, and TCRdb retains in-frame clones only, with some absent. The sample shows approximately 49,000 clones, around three quarters of them seen only once. Sequenced material: peripheral blood, taken before any cancer treatment. Receptor source: a man between 35 and 75 years old with stage I squamous cell lung carcinoma.

V gene TRBV6-5 combines with J gene TRBJ2-5, with a tentative D call TRBD1 (5 bases). The CDR3 contains 15 residues. Trimming took off 4 bases at V and 2 bases at J, with 14 bases between the two ends. CDR1 and CDR2 (germline): MNHEY, SVGAGI. The CDR3 loop reads CASSWGRQRQETQYF. DNA for the CDR3: TGTGCCAGCAGTTGGGGCCGACAGAGGCAAGAGACCCAGTACTTC.

This chain links TRBV14 with TRBJ2-7; 9 nucleotides agree with TRBD1. Germline V gene sequence: CDR1 SGHDN, CDR2 FVKESK. Trimming removed 5 bases from V and 9 bases from J; junction bases left unmatched: 8. This CDR3 is built from 13 residues. DNA for the CDR3: TGTGCCAGCAGCATCGGACAGGGGAATGGGCAGTACTTC. Protein sequence: CASSIGQGNGQYF.

V is TRBV10-1 and J is TRBJ2-3; 8 nucleotides agree with TRBD1. Germline values: CDR1 WNHNN, CDR2 SYGVQD (reference sequence). The ends lost 6 bases at V and 0 bases at J; junction bases unmatched: 5. The CDR3 extends over 15 amino acids. The CDR3 is CASSAGTGSTDTQYF. The CDR3 DNA is TGCGCCAGCAGCGCCGGGACAGGTAGCACAGATACGCAGTATTTT.

The chain recombines TRBV30 with TRBJ2-7; perhaps TRBD1 as D (6 bases). The V gene's germline CDR1 is GTSNPN and CDR2 SVGIG (reference sequence). The CDR3 sequence is 14 residues long. V lost 4 bases, J lost 4 bases, and 17 bases lay in between. The CDR3 sequence is CAWKRGQGRYEQYF. CDR3 DNA sequence: TGTGCCTGGAAACGGGGCCAGGGGCGGTACGAGCAGTACTTC.

This clone has a handful of counts. This chain uses TRBV7-9 with TRBJ1-4; D is unclear. Germline lookup yields CDR1 SEHNR and CDR2 FQNEAQ (reference sequence). The CDR3 spans 14 residues. V lost 5 bases and J lost 6, with 13 bases in between. CDR3 coding DNA: TGTGCCAGCAGCGCAGCGTTCTGGGATGAAAAACTGTTTTTT. Translated, it gives CASSAAFWDEKLFF.

The chain is built from TRBV6-5 and TRBJ1-5; possibly TRBD1 for D (6 bases). V lost 7 bases to trimming and J lost 4 bases, with 17 bases between them. This CDR3 has 15 residues. Looked up from germline, CDR1 is MNHEY and CDR2 is SVGAGI. DNA for the CDR3: TGTGCCAGCAAAAATACAGGGACTCGTAATCAGCCCCAGCATTTT. Amino acid sequence: CASKNTGTRNQPQHF.

The J gene is TRBJ2-1, the V gene TRBV5-1; D remains ambiguous. V was shortened by 1 base and J by 2 bases, with 10 bases between the two germline ends. The germline gives CDR1 SGHRS, CDR2 YFSETQ. There are 15 residues in the CDR3. The CDR3 region is CASSLTENPYNEQFF. DNA of the CDR3: TGCGCCAGCAGCTTGACAGAGAACCCCTACAATGAGCAGTTCTTC.

This clone appeared a single time. This chain joins TRBV30 and TRBJ1-3, with unresolved D. Germline CDR1 reads GTSNPN; CDR2 reads SVGIG (reference sequence). The CDR3 contains 12 residues. V dropped 5 bases and J dropped 3 bases, with 8 bases sitting between them. In DNA form, the CDR3 reads TGTGCCTGGCTAGGGAATGGAAACACCATATATTTT. Its translation: CAWLGNGNTIYF. Together with reference TRBV30 and TRBJ1-3, the CDR3 gives the full variable domain: SQTIHQWPATLVQPVGSPLSLECTVEGTSNPNLYWYRQAAGRGLQLLFYSVGIGQISSEVPQNLSASRPQDRQFILSSKKLLLSDSGFYLCAWLGNGNTIYFGEGSWLTVV.

The chain has TRBV28 and TRBJ1-2; possibly TRBD1 for D (5 bases). The V end lost 5 bases, the J end lost 3 bases, and 7 bases lay between the germline ends. The CDR3 covers 12 residues. Germline CDR1 MDHEN, CDR2 SYDVKM. The CDR3 region has the DNA TGTGCCAGCAGTCCGGGGGACTATGGCTACACCTTC. It yields the protein CASSPGDYGYTF.

The V call is TRBV16, the J call TRBJ2-7, with TRBD1 matching over 7 bases. The CDR3 extends over 14 amino acids. The germline V gene encodes CDR1 KGHSY and CDR2 FQNENV. Unmatched junction bases numbered 3, after V lost 3 bases and J lost 1 base. For the CDR3, the DNA is TGTGCCAGCAGCCAGAGGACAGGTTCCTACGAGCAGTACTTC. Protein product: CASSQRTGSYEQYF.

This clone was seen once. The V and J genes are TRBV2 and TRBJ2-3, with a weak D call TRBD1 (6 bases). The germline CDR1 and CDR2 sequences are SNHLY and FYNNEI. The ends were cut back, 7 bases at V and 0 bases at J, with 8 bases in the middle. The CDR3 length is 13 residues. In DNA, the CDR3 is TGTGCCAGCAAAAGGGGGAGCACAGATACGCAGTATTTT. The encoded protein is CASKRGSTDTQYF.

V usage is TRBV19 and J usage is TRBJ1-5; the D is unclear. The V end was cut by 3 bases, the J end by 4 bases, with 10 bases between. Germline values: CDR1 LNHDA, CDR2 SQIVND (reference sequence). This CDR3 is 14 amino acids long. Written as DNA, the CDR3 is TGTGCCAGTAGTATCGGCCAGACGAATCAGCCCCAGCATTTT. Translating it yields CASSIGQTNQPQHF. Looking up the rest from reference TRBV19 and TRBJ1-5 gives the full variable domain: DGGITQSPKYLFRKEGQNVTLSCEQNLNHDAMYWYRQDPGQGLRLIYYSQIVNDFQKGDIAEGYSVSREKKESFPLTVTSAQKNPTAFYLCASSIGQTNQPQHFGDGTRLSIL.

J is TRBJ2-2 and V is TRBV19, with 8 bases that match TRBD1. Germline assignment: CDR1 LNHDA and CDR2 SQIVND (reference sequence). CDR3 size: 15 residues. V trimming: 6 bases; J trimming: 1 base; junction bases outside the gene matches: 4. The CDR3 protein is CASSPGTGNTGELFF. The CDR3 DNA reads TGTGCCAGTAGCCCCGGGACAGGGAACACCGGGGAGCTGTTTTTT.

The chain combines TRBV19 with TRBJ2-5; D remains ambiguous. V was cut by 3 bases and J by 1 base, with 6 bases left in between. Germline values: CDR1 LNHDA, CDR2 SQIVND (reference sequence). CDR3 size: 13 residues. The CDR3, as DNA: TGTGCCAGTAGTATTAGGACCCAAGAGACCCAGTACTTC. Protein product: CASSIRTQETQYF. Full variable domain (missing parts from reference TRBV19 and TRBJ2-5): DGGITQSPKYLFRKEGQNVTLSCEQNLNHDAMYWYRQDPGQGLRLIYYSQIVNDFQKGDIAEGYSVSREKKESFPLTVTSAQKNPTAFYLCASSIRTQETQYFGPGTRLLVL.

The chain joins TRBV5-5 to TRBJ1-4, with D tentatively TRBD1 (5 bases). The CDR3 has 16 residues. Between the trimmed V and J ends, which lost 0 bases and 6 bases, there was a span of 15 bases. Germline V gene sequence: CDR1 SGHKS, CDR2 YYEKEE (reference sequence). This chain's CDR3 is CASSLGQKGVDEKLFF. The CDR3 nucleotides are TGTGCCAGCAGCTTGGGGCAGAAAGGGGTCGATGAAAAACTGTTTTTT.

As for this clone: The sample carries other DNA sequences with the same CDR3. The J gene is TRBJ2-7, the V gene TRBV6-6; perhaps TRBD1 as D (5 bases). This CDR3 region has 16 residues. The germline V gene encodes CDR1 MNHNY and CDR2 SVGAGI (reference sequence). Trimming took off 4 bases at V and 4 bases at J, with 20 bases between the two ends. The CDR3 loop is CASSSNQQVILYEQYF. CDR3 coding DNA: TGTGCCAGCAGTTCGAATCAACAGGTCATCTTATACGAGCAGTACTTC.

This clone showed up just a few times. The chain uses TRBV5-1 and TRBJ2-2; D not certain. The V gene's germline CDR1 is SGHRS and CDR2 YFSETQ. The germline V and J ends were trimmed by 2 bases and 5 bases, with 10 bases remaining between them. The CDR3 extends over 14 amino acids. The CDR3 coding sequence is TGCGCCAGCAGCTTAAAGGAAAGGACCGGGGAGCTGTTTTTT. Its translation: CASSLKERTGELFF.

The chain couples TRBV7-3 to TRBJ1-2; a possible D gene is TRBD1 (6 bases). The CDR3 spans 14 residues. Germline CDR1 reads SGHTA; CDR2 reads FQGTGA. V was pared by 5 bases and J by 8 bases, with 18 bases between. The CDR3 loop reads CASSPWGQDGGYTF. The CDR3 bases are TGTGCCAGCAGCCCCTGGGGGCAGGATGGCGGCTACACCTTC.

CDR3 in DNA: TGTGCCTCCTCCGGGCGCGCGGGGCAAGAGACCCAGTACTTC. The encoded protein is CASSGRAGQETQYF. V gene TRBV19 combines with J gene TRBJ2-5; possibly TRBD2 for D (6 bases). V lost 11 bases, J lost 2 bases, and 18 bases lay in between. In germline, CDR1 is LNHDA, CDR2 SQIVND (reference sequence). The CDR3 has 14 amino acids.

V gene TRBV20-1 combines with J gene TRBJ1-4, with D uncertain. V lost 6 bases to trimming and J lost 10 bases, with 9 bases between them. Germline loops: CDR1 DFQATT, CDR2 SNEGSKA (reference sequence). This CDR3 has 10 residues. CDR3 amino acids: CSAAGGKLFF. The CDR3 region has the DNA TGCAGTGCCGCAGGCGGAAAACTGTTTTTT.

V usage is TRBV7-9 and J usage is TRBJ1-2; D is unclear. Germline-derived CDR1 and CDR2 are SEHNR and FQNEAQ (reference sequence). Trimming shortened V by 3 bases and J by 2 bases, and 7 bases separated the two germline ends. This CDR3 comprises 13 residues. The CDR3 region has the DNA TGTGCCAGCAGCTTCGGGGAAAACTATGGCTACACCTTC. Translating it yields CASSFGENYGYTF.

The chain has TRBV5-1 and TRBJ1-2; D is uncertain. Germline CDR1 SGHRS, CDR2 YFSETQ. The CDR3 extends over 11 amino acids. V gave up 0 bases and J gave up 10 bases, with 7 bases separating them. The CDR3 sequence: CASSLGVAYTF. The CDR3 DNA is TGCGCCAGCAGCTTGGGAGTGGCCTACACCTTC.